These T cell receptor beta chains were read from a single sample in a study of blood T cell repertoires in COVID-19. The method was immunoSEQ multiplex PCR; TCRdb's version includes in-frame clones alone and lacks a portion of them. Among about 220,000 clones listed, approximately 92% were seen once. Sequenced material: PBMCs or T cells enriched from blood (not recorded which). The receptors were sampled from a woman under 30 in a cohort exposed to, infected with or recovered from COVID-19 (not recorded which). The CDR3 runs from the conserved cysteine through the conserved F or W. The D gene is left open where the match is weak. Rows may omit the clone size; those that give it use once, few, many or a size class.

>TRBJ1-2|TRBD1|TRBV24-1|NA
TGTGCCACCAGTGATCCGGGACAGAACTATGGCTACACCTTC
CATSDPGQNYGYTF
>TRBJ1-3|NA|TRBV5-8|NA
TGTGCCAGCAGCTTCGGTGTCGCCGTCGGAAACACCATATATTTT
CASSFGVAVGNTIYF
>TRBJ1-1|NA|TRBV29-1|NA
TGCAGCGTCCTCCACAGGGATAAGGGCACTGAAGCTTTCTTT
CSVLHRDKGTEAFF
>TRBJ1-2|TRBD1|TRBV10-3|NA
TGTGCCATCAGGACAGGGGGAGGGAATGGCTACACCTTC
CAIRTGGGNGYTF
>TRBJ2-5|NA|TRBV6-1|NA
TGTGCCAGCAGTGAAAAGTACCAGAGGGGGGAGACCCAGTACTTC
CASSEKYQRGETQYF
>TRBJ2-7|NA|TRBV28|NA
TGTGCCAGCAGCTCCCCCGGGGGCGAGCAGTACTTC
CASSSPGGEQYF
>TRBJ1-1|NA|TRBV5-5|NA
TGTGCCAGCAGCTTGGATTCGGACAGTGAAGCTTTCTTT
CASSLDSDSEAFF
>TRBJ1-1|NA|TRBV9|NA
TGTGCCAGCAGCGTAGACGTCATGGCTAACACTGAAGCTTTCTTT
CASSVDVMANTEAFF
>TRBJ1-2|NA|TRBV21-1|NA
TGTGCCAGCAGCAAAGGGACAGCTAACTATGGCTACACCTTC
CASSKGTANYGYTF
>TRBJ1-1|NA|TRBV5-4|NA
TGTGCCAGCAGCTCAGGCCTTAACACTGAAGCTTTCTTT
CASSSGLNTEAFF
>TRBJ2-1|NA|TRBV20-1|NA
TGCAGTGCTAGTAAAGCGGACCGGGCCCATGAGCAGTTCTTC
CSASKADRAHEQFF
>TRBJ2-3|NA|TRBV20-1|once
TGCAGTGCTTCCCGGGTTACGCAGTATTTT
CSASRVTQYF
>TRBJ1-2|TRBD1|TRBV20-1|NA
TGCAGTGCTAGGGACAGGGCTGGCTACACCTTC
CSARDRAGYTF
>TRBJ2-5|TRBD1|TRBV29-1|NA
TGCAGCGGGGCTCCGGGACAGGGAAGAGAGACCCAGTACTTC
CSGAPGQGRETQYF